Sequencing of this T cell receptor (beta chain) was carried out in a study of T cell responses to AZD1222 COVID-19 vaccine. Study-wide context: Pooled together were second doses at about 4 or about 12 weeks.

With regard to this clone: Antigen: not known.

The data were produced by immunoSEQ multiplex PCR, yet TCRdb's version contains in-frame clones alone and is incomplete. Of 85,000 to 100,000 clones listed, 70% to 90% are singletons. The study's findings and limits: Spike-specific TCR breadth and depth were elevated following two AZD1222 doses.

The CDR3 has 14 amino acids. V was trimmed by 4 bases and J by 7 bases, leaving 16 bases between them. Germline CDR1 is SQVTM and CDR2 is ANQGSEA. This receptor was obtained from an adult in good health. Sample: peripheral blood, taken on day 0 of AZD1222 vaccination. The chain recombines TRBV29-1 with TRBJ1-4; a weak D match, TRBD1 (5 bases). CDR3 sequence: CSVGTGQTIEKLFF. The CDR3, as DNA: TGCAGCGTTGGGACCGGACAAACGATTGAAAAACTGTTTTTT.